This record concerns one T cell receptor beta chain sequence. Recruits, aged 18 to 89 years, lived in under 25 US areas. Clinical history as reported by participants underpinned cohort assignment. Per the original data handling: Reference gene primers were amplified, and this amplification served to estimate nucleated cell counts. Profiled with immunoSEQ multiplex PCR; TCRdb holds only in-frame clones, not every one. V and J calls and clone size follow that table, whereas D and trimming were derived from the DNA. The repertoire holds 270,000 or so clones, with approximately 91% as singletons. CDR3 length: 13 amino acids. Germline values: CDR1 SNHLY, CDR2 FYNNEI. V was cut by 3 bases and J by 3 bases, with 9 bases left in between. This specimen belongs to a study of blood T cell repertoires in COVID-19. Background on the study: The origin of the acute and convalescent COVID-19 samples was the United States, Italy and Spain.

This receptor was obtained from a woman between 35 and 50 years old with acute COVID-19. This chain uses TRBV2 with TRBJ2-7; possibly TRBD2 for D (5 bases). Sample: PBMCs or T cells enriched from blood (not recorded which). The CDR3 reads CASSEWGVYEQYF. CDR3 sequence (DNA): TGTGCCAGCAGTGAGTGGGGAGTCTACGAGCAGTACTTC.